A selection of T cell receptor beta chains follows, all from one sample in a study of T cell changes during pregnancy in multiple sclerosis. Produced via immunoSEQ multiplex PCR; TCRdb's table is partial and in-frame only. The sample holds 50,000 to 65,000 clones; over 75% are singletons and the top ten take roughly 2%. Sequenced here: peripheral blood, sampled in the first trimester of pregnancy. All receptors come from a female donor in good health, enrolled as a control in a pregnancy study. CDR3s include the opening cysteine and the closing phenylalanine or tryptophan. Fields, in order: V gene, D gene, J gene, clone size, CDR3 protein, CDR3 DNA. A D gene is named only where the DNA matches it firmly. Clone size is stated in some rows and not others, as once, few, many or a class when expanded.

V gene: TRBV18
D gene: .
J gene: TRBJ1-5
clone size: .
CDR3 protein: CASSPPGPGQPQHF
CDR3 DNA: TGTGCCAGCTCACCACCGGGGCCCGGGCAGCCCCAGCATTTT

V gene: TRBV21-1
D gene: .
J gene: TRBJ1-6
clone size: .
CDR3 protein: CASSKEEGVNNSPLHF
CDR3 DNA: TGTGCCAGCAGCAAAGAAGAGGGGGTCAATAATTCACCCCTCCACTTT

V gene: TRBV12-5
D gene: .
J gene: TRBJ2-3
clone size: .
CDR3 protein: CASEELGADTQYF
CDR3 DNA: TGTGCTAGTGAGGAGCTAGGCGCAGATACGCAGTATTTT

V gene: TRBV10-3
D gene: .
J gene: TRBJ2-7
clone size: .
CDR3 protein: CAISDGQGGEQYF
CDR3 DNA: TGTGCCATCAGTGACGGGCAGGGCGGCGAGCAGTACTTC

V gene: TRBV10-1
D gene: .
J gene: TRBJ2-3
clone size: .
CDR3 protein: CASSTSTWAPQYF
CDR3 DNA: TGCGCCAGCAGTACCTCCACTTGGGCGCCGCAGTATTTT

V gene: TRBV6-4
D gene: TRBD1
J gene: TRBJ2-1
clone size: .
CDR3 protein: CASSSGQDFYNEQFF
CDR3 DNA: TGTGCCAGCAGTTCTGGACAGGATTTCTACAATGAGCAGTTCTTC

V gene: TRBV25-1
D gene: .
J gene: TRBJ2-3
clone size: .
CDR3 protein: CASSERVLDTQYF
CDR3 DNA: TGTGCCAGCAGTGAACGGGTTTTAGATACGCAGTATTTT

V gene: TRBV2
D gene: .
J gene: TRBJ1-5
clone size: .
CDR3 protein: CASSVNREDQPQHF
CDR3 DNA: TGTGCCAGCAGTGTCAACAGGGAAGATCAGCCCCAGCATTTT

V gene: TRBV27
D gene: .
J gene: TRBJ1-5
clone size: .
CDR3 protein: CASSNTTRVGNQPQHF
CDR3 DNA: TGTGCCAGCTCGAACACCACTCGGGTTGGCAATCAGCCCCAGCATTTT

V gene: TRBV27
D gene: TRBD1
J gene: TRBJ1-4
clone size: .
CDR3 protein: CASSLWTGIAEKLFF
CDR3 DNA: TGTGCCAGCAGTTTATGGACAGGGATCGCCGAAAAACTGTTTTTT

V gene: TRBV30
D gene: TRBD1
J gene: TRBJ2-7
clone size: .
CDR3 protein: CAITPGQGLSEQYF
CDR3 DNA: TGTGCCATTACACCGGGACAGGGGCTCTCCGAGCAGTACTTC

V gene: TRBV10-3
D gene: TRBD1
J gene: TRBJ1-2
clone size: .
CDR3 protein: CAISESRQGGTNYGYTF
CDR3 DNA: TGTGCCATCAGTGAGTCGCGGCAGGGGGGCACTAACTATGGCTACACCTTC

V gene: TRBV30
D gene: .
J gene: TRBJ1-2
clone size: .
CDR3 protein: CAWSRGNYGYTF
CDR3 DNA: TGTGCCTGGAGTCGGGGGAACTATGGCTACACCTTC

V gene: TRBV4-1
D gene: TRBD2
J gene: TRBJ2-7
clone size: .
CDR3 protein: CASSQDGTGGRIGYEQYF
CDR3 DNA: TGCGCCAGCAGCCAAGACGGGACTGGCGGGAGGATCGGGTACGAGCAGTACTTC

V gene: TRBV28
D gene: TRBD1
J gene: TRBJ1-4
clone size: .
CDR3 protein: CASSLRDRTRREKLFF
CDR3 DNA: TGTGCCAGCAGTCTCCGGGACAGGACAAGAAGGGAAAAACTGTTTTTT

V gene: TRBV2
D gene: .
J gene: TRBJ1-1
clone size: .
CDR3 protein: CASSEGGQNTEAFF
CDR3 DNA: TGTGCCAGCAGTGAGGGAGGACAGAACACTGAAGCTTTCTTT

V gene: TRBV5-6
D gene: TRBD1
J gene: TRBJ2-1
clone size: .
CDR3 protein: CASRRRQGIHNEQFF
CDR3 DNA: TGTGCCAGCAGACGAAGACAGGGGATCCACAATGAGCAGTTCTTC

V gene: TRBV28
D gene: .
J gene: TRBJ2-2
clone size: .
CDR3 protein: CASSMGGGELFF
CDR3 DNA: TGTGCCAGCAGCATGGGGGGCGGGGAGCTGTTTTTT

V gene: TRBV2
D gene: TRBD2
J gene: TRBJ2-3
clone size: .
CDR3 protein: CASRRREGRTDTQYF
CDR3 DNA: TGTGCCAGCAGGCGGCGGGAGGGCCGCACAGATACGCAGTATTTT

V gene: TRBV6-1
D gene: TRBD1
J gene: TRBJ2-5
clone size: .
CDR3 protein: CAGGTGDQETQYF
CDR3 DNA: TGTGCCGGGGGGACAGGGGACCAAGAGACCCAGTACTTC

V gene: TRBV27
D gene: .
J gene: TRBJ2-4
clone size: .
CDR3 protein: CASSHTPGVAKNIQYF
CDR3 DNA: TGTGCCAGCAGTCATACCCCCGGGGTGGCCAAAAACATTCAGTACTTC

V gene: TRBV27
D gene: .
J gene: TRBJ1-5
clone size: .
CDR3 protein: CASSSRGNQPQHF
CDR3 DNA: TGTGCCAGCAGTTCCAGGGGCAATCAGCCCCAGCATTTT

V gene: TRBV5-1
D gene: .
J gene: TRBJ1-2
clone size: .
CDR3 protein: CASSLGGTGNYGYTF
CDR3 DNA: TGCGCCAGCAGCTTAGGAGGAACAGGGAACTATGGCTACACCTTC

V gene: TRBV7-9
D gene: TRBD1
J gene: TRBJ2-7
clone size: .
CDR3 protein: CASSFGEGAAYEQYF
CDR3 DNA: TGTGCCAGCAGCTTTGGAGAGGGGGCTGCCTACGAGCAGTACTTC

V gene: TRBV21-1
D gene: .
J gene: TRBJ2-7
clone size: .
CDR3 protein: CASSKALREQYF
CDR3 DNA: TGTGCCAGCAGCAAAGCGCTGCGGGAGCAGTACTTC

V gene: TRBV7-8
D gene: TRBD1
J gene: TRBJ2-7
clone size: once
CDR3 protein: CASSLAQGQGAYEQYF
CDR3 DNA: TGTGCCAGCAGCTTAGCGCAGGGACAGGGGGCCTACGAGCAGTACTTC

V gene: TRBV14
D gene: .
J gene: TRBJ1-1
clone size: .
CDR3 protein: CASSQGMNTEAFF
CDR3 DNA: TGTGCCAGCAGCCAAGGTATGAACACTGAAGCTTTCTTT

V gene: TRBV11-2
D gene: .
J gene: TRBJ1-1
clone size: .
CDR3 protein: CASSFTGFGTEAFF
CDR3 DNA: TGTGCCAGCAGCTTCACAGGGTTTGGCACTGAAGCTTTCTTT

V gene: TRBV9
D gene: .
J gene: TRBJ1-6
clone size: few
CDR3 protein: CASSASQGYNSPLHF
CDR3 DNA: TGTGCCAGCAGCGCAAGTCAGGGTTATAATTCACCCCTCCACTTT

V gene: TRBV18
D gene: TRBD2
J gene: TRBJ2-7
clone size: .
CDR3 protein: CASSPPGLADYEQYF
CDR3 DNA: TGTGCCAGCTCACCGCCGGGACTAGCGGACTACGAGCAGTACTTC

V gene: TRBV5-1
D gene: TRBD1
J gene: TRBJ2-1
clone size: .
CDR3 protein: CASSLDWTGPNEQFF
CDR3 DNA: TGCGCCAGCAGCTTGGATTGGACAGGGCCTAATGAGCAGTTCTTC

V gene: TRBV6-5
D gene: .
J gene: TRBJ2-7
clone size: .
CDR3 protein: CASSPLSGSYEQYF
CDR3 DNA: TGTGCCAGCAGTCCTTTGTCGGGGAGCTACGAGCAGTACTTC

V gene: TRBV2
D gene: .
J gene: TRBJ1-2
clone size: .
CDR3 protein: CASSVGPKGYGYTF
CDR3 DNA: TGTGCCAGCAGTGTGGGCCCTAAGGGGTATGGCTACACCTTC

V gene: TRBV5-8
D gene: .
J gene: TRBJ2-7
clone size: .
CDR3 protein: CASSLSQGNRDSF
CDR3 DNA: TGTGCCAGCAGCTTGAGTCAGGGGAATCGGGATAGCTTC

V gene: TRBV28
D gene: .
J gene: TRBJ1-5
clone size: .
CDR3 protein: CASKKLWGRNNQPQHF
CDR3 DNA: TGTGCCAGCAAGAAATTGTGGGGGCGGAACAATCAGCCCCAGCATTTT

V gene: TRBV11-2
D gene: .
J gene: TRBJ2-3
clone size: .
CDR3 protein: CASSRDWEADTQYF
CDR3 DNA: TGTGCCAGCAGCCGGGACTGGGAGGCAGATACGCAGTATTTT

V gene: TRBV7-2
D gene: .
J gene: TRBJ2-5
clone size: .
CDR3 protein: CASSLLPQETQYF
CDR3 DNA: TGTGCCAGCAGCTTACTTCCCCAAGAGACCCAGTACTTC

V gene: TRBV27
D gene: .
J gene: TRBJ2-3
clone size: .
CDR3 protein: CASSLPGTDTQYF
CDR3 DNA: TGTGCCAGCAGTTTACCGGGCACAGATACGCAGTATTTT

V gene: TRBV19
D gene: TRBD1
J gene: TRBJ1-2
clone size: .
CDR3 protein: CASSGTANYGYTF
CDR3 DNA: TGTGCCAGTAGTGGGACAGCTAACTATGGCTACACCTTC

V gene: TRBV19
D gene: .
J gene: TRBJ2-3
clone size: .
CDR3 protein: CASSIGDTQYF
CDR3 DNA: TGTGCCAGTAGTATCGGGGATACGCAGTATTTT

V gene: TRBV5-1
D gene: .
J gene: TRBJ1-2
clone size: .
CDR3 protein: CASSSNNYGYTF
CDR3 DNA: TGCGCCAGCAGCTCCAATAACTATGGCTACACCTTC

V gene: TRBV5-6
D gene: TRBD2
J gene: TRBJ2-7
clone size: .
CDR3 protein: CASSSGLAGSYEQYF
CDR3 DNA: TGTGCCAGCAGCTCGGGTTTAGCGGGATCCTACGAGCAGTACTTC

V gene: TRBV7-9
D gene: .
J gene: TRBJ1-4
clone size: .
CDR3 protein: CASSFPRDEKLFF
CDR3 DNA: TGTGCCAGCAGCTTCCCCCGAGATGAAAAACTGTTTTTT

V gene: TRBV9
D gene: TRBD1
J gene: TRBJ2-1
clone size: once
CDR3 protein: CASSVDDRGPYNEQFF
CDR3 DNA: TGTGCCAGCAGCGTTGACGACAGGGGGCCTTACAATGAGCAGTTCTTC

V gene: TRBV2
D gene: .
J gene: TRBJ2-2
clone size: .
CDR3 protein: CASSDWGHSTGELFF
CDR3 DNA: TGTGCCAGCAGTGACTGGGGGCATAGCACCGGGGAGCTGTTTTTT

V gene: TRBV5-3
D gene: .
J gene: TRBJ2-3
clone size: once
CDR3 protein: CARSPHSGPTDTQYF
CDR3 DNA: TGTGCCAGAAGCCCCCATAGCGGACCCACAGATACGCAGTATTTT

V gene: TRBV11-2
D gene: .
J gene: TRBJ2-1
clone size: .
CDR3 protein: CASSLGGFIYNEQFF
CDR3 DNA: TGTGCCAGCAGCTTAGGCGGGTTTATCTACAATGAGCAGTTCTTC

V gene: TRBV27
D gene: TRBD1
J gene: TRBJ2-7
clone size: .
CDR3 protein: CASSFRTGEFYEQYF
CDR3 DNA: TGTGCCAGCAGTTTTAGGACAGGGGAATTCTACGAGCAGTACTTC

V gene: TRBV28
D gene: TRBD2
J gene: TRBJ2-7
clone size: .
CDR3 protein: CASSLGGLDDEQYF
CDR3 DNA: TGTGCCAGCAGTCTAGGGGGACTAGATGACGAGCAGTACTTC